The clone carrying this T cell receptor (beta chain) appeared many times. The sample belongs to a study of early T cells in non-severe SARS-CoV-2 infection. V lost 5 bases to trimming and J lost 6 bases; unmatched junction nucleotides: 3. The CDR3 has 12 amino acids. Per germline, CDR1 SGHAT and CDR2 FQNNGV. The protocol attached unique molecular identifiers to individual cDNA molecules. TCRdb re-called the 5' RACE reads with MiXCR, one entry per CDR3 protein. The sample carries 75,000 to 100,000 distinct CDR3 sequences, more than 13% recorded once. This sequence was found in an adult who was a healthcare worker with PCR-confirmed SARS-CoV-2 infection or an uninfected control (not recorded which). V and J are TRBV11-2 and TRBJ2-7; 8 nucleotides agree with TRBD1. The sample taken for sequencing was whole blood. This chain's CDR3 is CASSGTGGEQYF. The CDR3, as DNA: TGTGCCAGCAGCGGAACAGGGGGCGAGCAGTACTTC.